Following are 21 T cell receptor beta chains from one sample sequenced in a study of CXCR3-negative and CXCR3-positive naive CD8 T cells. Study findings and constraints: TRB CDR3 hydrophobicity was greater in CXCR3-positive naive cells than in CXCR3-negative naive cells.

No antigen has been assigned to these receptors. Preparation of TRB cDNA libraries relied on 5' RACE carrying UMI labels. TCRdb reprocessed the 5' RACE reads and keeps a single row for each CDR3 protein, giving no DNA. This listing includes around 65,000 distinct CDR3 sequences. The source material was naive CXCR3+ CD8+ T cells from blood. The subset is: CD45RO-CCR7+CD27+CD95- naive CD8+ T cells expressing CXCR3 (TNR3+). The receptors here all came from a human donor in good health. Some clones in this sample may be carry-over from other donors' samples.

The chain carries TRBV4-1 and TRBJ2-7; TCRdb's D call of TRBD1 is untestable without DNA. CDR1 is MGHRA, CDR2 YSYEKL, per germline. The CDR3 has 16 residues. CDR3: CASSHILGANSYEQYF.

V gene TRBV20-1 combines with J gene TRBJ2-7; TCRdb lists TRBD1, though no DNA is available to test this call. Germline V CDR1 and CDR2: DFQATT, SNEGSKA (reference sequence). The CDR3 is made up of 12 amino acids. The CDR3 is CSARHGGYEQYF.

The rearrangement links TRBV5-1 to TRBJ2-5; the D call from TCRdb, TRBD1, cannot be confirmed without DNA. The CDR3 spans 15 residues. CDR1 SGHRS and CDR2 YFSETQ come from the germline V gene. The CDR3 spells CASSSGQGIEETQYF.

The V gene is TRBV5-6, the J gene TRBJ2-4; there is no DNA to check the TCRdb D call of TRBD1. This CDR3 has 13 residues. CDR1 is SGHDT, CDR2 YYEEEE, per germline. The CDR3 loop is CASSLDGADIQYF.

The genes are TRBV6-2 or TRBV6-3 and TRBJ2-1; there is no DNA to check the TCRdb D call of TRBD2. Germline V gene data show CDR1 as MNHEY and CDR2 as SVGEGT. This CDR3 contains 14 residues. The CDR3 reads CASAPALGYNEQFF.

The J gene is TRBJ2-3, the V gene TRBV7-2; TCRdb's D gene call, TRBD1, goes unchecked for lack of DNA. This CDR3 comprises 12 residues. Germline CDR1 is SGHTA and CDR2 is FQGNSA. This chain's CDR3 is CASSPLADTQYF. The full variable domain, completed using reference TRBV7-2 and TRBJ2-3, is GAGVSQSPSNKVTEKGKDVELRCDPISGHTALYWYRQSLGQGLEFLIYFQGNSAPDKSGLPSDRFSAERTGGSVSTLTIQRTQQEDSAVYLCASSPLADTQYFGPGTRLTVL.

CDR3 protein: CASSSDSNEKLFF. The chain joins TRBV7-9 to TRBJ1-4. The CDR3 spans 13 residues. Germline V gene sequence: CDR1 SEHNR, CDR2 FQNEAQ (reference sequence). The full variable domain, its missing parts supplied by reference TRBV7-9 and TRBJ1-4, is DTGVSQNPRHKITKRGQNVTFRCDPISEHNRLYWYRQTLGQGPEFLTYFQNEAQLEKSRLLSDRFSAERPKGSFSTLEIQRTEQGDSAMYLCASSSDSNEKLFFGSGTQLSVL.

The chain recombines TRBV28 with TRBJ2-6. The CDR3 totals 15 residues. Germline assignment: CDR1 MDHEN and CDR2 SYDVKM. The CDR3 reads CASSLQASGANVLTF.

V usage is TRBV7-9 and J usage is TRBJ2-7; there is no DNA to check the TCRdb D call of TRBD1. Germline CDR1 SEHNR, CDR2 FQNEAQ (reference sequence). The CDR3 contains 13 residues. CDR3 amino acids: CASGDRGPKEQYF.

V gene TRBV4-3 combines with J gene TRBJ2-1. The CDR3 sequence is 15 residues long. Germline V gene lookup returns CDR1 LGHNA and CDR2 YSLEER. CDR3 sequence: CASSQGSGSYNEQFF.

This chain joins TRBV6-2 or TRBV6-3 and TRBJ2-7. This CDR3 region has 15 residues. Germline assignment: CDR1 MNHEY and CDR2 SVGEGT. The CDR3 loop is CASSYRSSLSYEQYF.

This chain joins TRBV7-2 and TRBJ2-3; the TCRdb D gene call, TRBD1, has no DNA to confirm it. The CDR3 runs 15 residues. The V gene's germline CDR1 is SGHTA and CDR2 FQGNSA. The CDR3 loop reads CASSNRDRVPDTQYF.

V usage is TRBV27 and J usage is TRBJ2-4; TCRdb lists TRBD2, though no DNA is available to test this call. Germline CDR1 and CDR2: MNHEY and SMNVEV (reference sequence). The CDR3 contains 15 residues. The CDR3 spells CASSFVAGAKNIEYF.

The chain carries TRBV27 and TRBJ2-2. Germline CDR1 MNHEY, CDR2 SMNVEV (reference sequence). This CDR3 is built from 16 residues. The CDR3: CASSLARDANTGELFF.

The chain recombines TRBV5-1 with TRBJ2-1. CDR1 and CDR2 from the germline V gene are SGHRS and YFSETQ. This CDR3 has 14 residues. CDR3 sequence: CASSLDSSLNEQFF.

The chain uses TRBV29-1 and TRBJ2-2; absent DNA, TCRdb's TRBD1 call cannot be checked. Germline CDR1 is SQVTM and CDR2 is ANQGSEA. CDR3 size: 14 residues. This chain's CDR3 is CSVHRGTNTGELFF.

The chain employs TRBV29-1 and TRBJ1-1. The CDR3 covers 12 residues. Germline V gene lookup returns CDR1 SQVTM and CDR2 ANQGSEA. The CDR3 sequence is CSVESGSTEAFF.

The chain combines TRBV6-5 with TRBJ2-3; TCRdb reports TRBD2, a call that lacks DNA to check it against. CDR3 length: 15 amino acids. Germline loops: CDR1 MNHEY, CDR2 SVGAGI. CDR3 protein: CASSPGLSSTDTQYF.

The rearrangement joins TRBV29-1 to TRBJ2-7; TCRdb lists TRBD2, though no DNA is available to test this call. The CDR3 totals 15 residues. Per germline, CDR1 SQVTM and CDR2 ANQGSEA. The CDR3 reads CSVRQGPPSSYEQYF.

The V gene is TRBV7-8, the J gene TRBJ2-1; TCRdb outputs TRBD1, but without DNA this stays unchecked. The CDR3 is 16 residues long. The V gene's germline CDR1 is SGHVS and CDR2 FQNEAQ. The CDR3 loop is CASSSRRQGVVGEQFF. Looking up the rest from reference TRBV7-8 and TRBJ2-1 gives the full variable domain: GAGVSQSPRYKVAKRGQDVALRCDPISGHVSLFWYQQALGQGPEFLTYFQNEAQLDKSGLPSDRFFAERPEGSVSTLKIQRTQQEDSAVYLCASSSRRQGVVGEQFFGPGTRLTVL.

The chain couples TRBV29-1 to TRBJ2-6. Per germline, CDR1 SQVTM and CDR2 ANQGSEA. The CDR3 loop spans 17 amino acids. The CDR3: CSVEEFQLSSGANVLTF. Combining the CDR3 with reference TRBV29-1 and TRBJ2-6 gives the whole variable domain SAVISQKPSRDICQRGTSLTIQCQVDSQVTMMFWYRQQPGQSLTLIATANQGSEATYESGFVIDKFPISRPNLTFSTLTVSNMSPEDSSIYLCSVEEFQLSSGANVLTFGAGSRLTVL.